This T cell receptor (beta chain) emerged from a study of shared clonotypes between healthy human individuals. The study's findings and limits: A few donors held around 5% of naive CD4 clonotypes in common.

Concerning this clone: Its antigen is unknown.

The deep-level immunoSEQ assay was used. Sequencing was performed with immunoSEQ multiplex PCR; in TCRdb, only in-frame clones are kept and a portion is missing. The sample records under 2.5 million clones, 92% being singletons. None of the donors, who were healthy HIV-negative adults, had recently had acute infections or vaccinations. V gave up 3 bases and J gave up 2 bases, with 7 bases separating them. The CDR3 spans 13 residues. Looked up from germline, CDR1 is SGHTA and CDR2 is FQGNSA. The sequenced material came from naive CD4+ T cells from PBMCs. Subset here: CD45RA+ positively selected. The clonotype originates from a man younger than 35 in good health. Some clones in this sample may be carry-over from other donors' samples. J is TRBJ1-2 and V is TRBV7-2, with D possibly matching TRBD1 (6 bases). CDR3 DNA: TGTGCCAGCAGCTTTGACAGGAACTATGGCTACACCTTC. Translation: CASSFDRNYGYTF.